This TCR beta chain was sequenced in a study of cytomegalovirus exposure and HLA in healthy donors. Study findings and constraints: By a later analysis, the bulk of CMV-associated TCR beta chains appeared HLA-restricted. Association of a missense DCLRE1C variant with TCR beta V- and J-gene trimming was reported in a later analysis. Another analysis was done later, and it associated approximately 17,000 TCR beta sequences with HLA alleles at 0.05 false discovery rate.

In the PCR, 60 Vbeta and 13 Jbeta primers were used. TCRdb's table, derived via immunoSEQ multiplex PCR, lists solely in-frame clones and lacks some. The sample consists of around 110,000 clones, about 85% of them appearing once. As for this clone: Its antigen is not known.

V shed 0 bases and J 11 bases; nucleotides not matched to a gene: 11. The CDR3 spans 16 residues. The germline V gene encodes CDR1 LGHNA and CDR2 YNFKEQ. The sequenced material came from PBMCs. The rearrangement joins TRBV4-2 to TRBJ2-3; 10 bases map to TRBD2. The sequence came from a man under 40 in good health and CMV-seronegative. The CDR3 is CASSQDRASGGEVQYF. DNA of the CDR3: TGTGCCAGCAGCCAAGATAGAGCGAGCGGGGGGGAAGTGCAGTATTTT.